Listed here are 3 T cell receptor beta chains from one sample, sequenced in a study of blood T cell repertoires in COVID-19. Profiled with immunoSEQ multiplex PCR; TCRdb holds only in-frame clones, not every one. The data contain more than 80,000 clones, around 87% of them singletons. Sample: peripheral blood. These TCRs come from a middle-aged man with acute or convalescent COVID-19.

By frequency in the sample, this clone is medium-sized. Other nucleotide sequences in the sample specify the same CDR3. This CDR3 is CASSPDTNTEAFF. The CDR3 DNA is TGTGCCAGCAGCCCGGACACGAACACTGAAGCTTTCTTT. The chain couples TRBV7-8 to TRBJ1-1; possible D gene TRBD1, 5 bases. V lost 5 bases and J 1 base, leaving 8 bases between the germline ends. Per germline, CDR1 SGHVS and CDR2 FQNEAQ. This CDR3 has 13 residues.

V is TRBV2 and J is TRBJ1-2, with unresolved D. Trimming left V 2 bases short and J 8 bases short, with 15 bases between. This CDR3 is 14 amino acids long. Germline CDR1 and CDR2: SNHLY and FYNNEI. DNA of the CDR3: TGTGCCAGCAGTGAAAAGAAGTGGGAGTTGGGCTACACCTTC. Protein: CASSEKKWELGYTF.

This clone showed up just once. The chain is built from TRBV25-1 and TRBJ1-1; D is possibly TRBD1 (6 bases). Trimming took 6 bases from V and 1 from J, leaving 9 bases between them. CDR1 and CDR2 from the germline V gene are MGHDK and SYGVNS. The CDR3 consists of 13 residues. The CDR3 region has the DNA TGTGCCAGCAGGAAGACAGGGAACACTGAAGCTTTCTTT. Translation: CASRKTGNTEAFF.